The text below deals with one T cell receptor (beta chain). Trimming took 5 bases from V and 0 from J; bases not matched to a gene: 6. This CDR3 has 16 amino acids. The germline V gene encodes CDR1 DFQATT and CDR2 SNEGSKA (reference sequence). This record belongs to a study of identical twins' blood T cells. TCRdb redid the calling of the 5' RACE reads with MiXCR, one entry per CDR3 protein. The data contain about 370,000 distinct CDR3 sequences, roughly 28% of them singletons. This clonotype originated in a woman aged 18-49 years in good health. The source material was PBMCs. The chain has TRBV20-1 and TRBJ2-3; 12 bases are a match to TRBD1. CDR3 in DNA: TGCAGTGCTTCCGGGACAGGGGGCGAAAGCACAGATACGCAGTATTTT. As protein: CSASGTGGESTDTQYF.